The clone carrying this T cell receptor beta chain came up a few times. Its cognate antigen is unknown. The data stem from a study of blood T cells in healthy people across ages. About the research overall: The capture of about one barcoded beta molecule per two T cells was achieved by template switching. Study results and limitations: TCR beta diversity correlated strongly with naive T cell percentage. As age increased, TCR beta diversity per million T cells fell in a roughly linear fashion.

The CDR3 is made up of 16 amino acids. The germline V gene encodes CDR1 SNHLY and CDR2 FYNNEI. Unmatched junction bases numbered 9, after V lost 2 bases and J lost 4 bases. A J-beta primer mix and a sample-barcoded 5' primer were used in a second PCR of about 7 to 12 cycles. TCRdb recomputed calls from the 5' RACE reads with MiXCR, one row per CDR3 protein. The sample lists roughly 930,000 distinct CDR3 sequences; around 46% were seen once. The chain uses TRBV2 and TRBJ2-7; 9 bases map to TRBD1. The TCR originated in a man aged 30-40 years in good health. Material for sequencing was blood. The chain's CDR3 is CASSEPLVGQGYEQYF. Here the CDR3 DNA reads TGTGCCAGCAGTGAACCGCTGGTGGGACAGGGATACGAGCAGTACTTC. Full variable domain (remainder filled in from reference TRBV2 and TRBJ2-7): EPEVTQTPSHQVTQMGQEVILRCVPISNHLYFYWYRQILGQKVEFLVSFYNNEISEKSEIFDDQFSVERPDGSNFTLKIRSTKLEDSAMYFCASSEPLVGQGYEQYFGPGTRLTVT.